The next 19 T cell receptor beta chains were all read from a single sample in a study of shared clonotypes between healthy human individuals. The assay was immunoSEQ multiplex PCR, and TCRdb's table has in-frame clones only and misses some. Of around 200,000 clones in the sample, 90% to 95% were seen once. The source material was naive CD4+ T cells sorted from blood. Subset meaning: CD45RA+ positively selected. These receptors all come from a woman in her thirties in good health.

CDR3 protein: CASRRLAGPTYEQYF. The DNA for the CDR3 is TGTGCCAGCAGAAGACTAGCGGGACCTACCTACGAGCAGTACTTC. V and J are TRBV9 and TRBJ2-7; 11 nucleotides match TRBD2. Germline CDR1 is SGDLS and CDR2 is YYNGEE. Trimming took 5 bases from V and 2 from J; bases not matched to a gene: 6. CDR3 length: 15 residues.

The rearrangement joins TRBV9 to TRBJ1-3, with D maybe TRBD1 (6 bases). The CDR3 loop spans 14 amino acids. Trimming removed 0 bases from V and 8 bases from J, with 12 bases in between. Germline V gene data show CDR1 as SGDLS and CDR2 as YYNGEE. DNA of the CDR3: TGTGCCAGCAGCGTAGGCACAGGGAGTGACACCATATATTTT. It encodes CASSVGTGSDTIYF.

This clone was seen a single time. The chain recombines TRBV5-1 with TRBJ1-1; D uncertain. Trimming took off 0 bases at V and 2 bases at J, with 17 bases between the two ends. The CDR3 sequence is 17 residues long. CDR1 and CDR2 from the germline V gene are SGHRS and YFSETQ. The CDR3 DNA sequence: TGCGCCAGCAGCTTGGGAGCCAGCTTGGGCTTTAACACTGAAGCTTTCTTT. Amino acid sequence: CASSLGASLGFNTEAFF. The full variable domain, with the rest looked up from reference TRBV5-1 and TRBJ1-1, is KAGVTQTPRYLIKTRGQQVTLSCSPISGHRSVSWYQQTPGQGLQFLFEYFSETQRNKGNFPGRFSGRQFSNSRSEMNVSTLELGDSALYLCASSLGASLGFNTEAFFGQGTRLTVV.

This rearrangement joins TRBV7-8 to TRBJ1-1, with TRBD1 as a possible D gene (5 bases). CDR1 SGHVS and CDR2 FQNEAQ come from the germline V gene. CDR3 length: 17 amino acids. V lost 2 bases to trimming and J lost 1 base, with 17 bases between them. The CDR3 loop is CASSLFWRGGRNTEAFF. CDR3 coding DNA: TGTGCCAGCAGCTTATTTTGGAGGGGAGGGCGGAACACTGAAGCTTTCTTT.

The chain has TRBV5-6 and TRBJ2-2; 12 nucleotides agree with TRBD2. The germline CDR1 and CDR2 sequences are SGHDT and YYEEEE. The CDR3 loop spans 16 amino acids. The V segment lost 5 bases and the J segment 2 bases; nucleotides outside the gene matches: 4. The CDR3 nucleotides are TGTGCCAGCAGTTTCGGACTAGCGGGAAACACCGGGGAGCTGTTTTTT. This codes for CASSFGLAGNTGELFF.

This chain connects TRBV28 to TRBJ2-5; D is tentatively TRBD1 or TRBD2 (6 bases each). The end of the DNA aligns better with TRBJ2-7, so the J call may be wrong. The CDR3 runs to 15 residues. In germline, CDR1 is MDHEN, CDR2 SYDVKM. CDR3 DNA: TGTGCCAGCAGTTTAGGCGGCAGGGGAGGATACGAGCAGTACTTC. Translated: CASSLGGRGGYEQYF.

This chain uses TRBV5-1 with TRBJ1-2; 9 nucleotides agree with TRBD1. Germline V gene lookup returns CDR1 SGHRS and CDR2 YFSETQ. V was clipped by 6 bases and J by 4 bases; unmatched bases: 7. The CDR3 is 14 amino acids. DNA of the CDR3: TGCGCCAGCAATTTGGGACAGGGTGGCTATGGCTACACCTTC. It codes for CASNLGQGGYGYTF.

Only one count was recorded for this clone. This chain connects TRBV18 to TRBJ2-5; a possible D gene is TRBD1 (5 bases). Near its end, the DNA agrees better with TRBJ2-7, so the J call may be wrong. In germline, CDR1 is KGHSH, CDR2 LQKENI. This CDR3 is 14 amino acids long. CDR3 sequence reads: CASSPRGDSYEQYF. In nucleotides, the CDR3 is TGTGCCAGCTCACCAAGGGGTGACTCCTACGAGCAGTACTTC.

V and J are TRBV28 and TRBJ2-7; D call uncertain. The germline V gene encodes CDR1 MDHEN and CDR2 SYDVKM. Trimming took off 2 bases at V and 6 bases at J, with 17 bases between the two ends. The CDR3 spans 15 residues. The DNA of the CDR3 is TGTGCCAGCAGTTTAATATCCCCATCGTGGGGCGAGCAGTACTTC. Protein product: CASSLISPSWGEQYF.

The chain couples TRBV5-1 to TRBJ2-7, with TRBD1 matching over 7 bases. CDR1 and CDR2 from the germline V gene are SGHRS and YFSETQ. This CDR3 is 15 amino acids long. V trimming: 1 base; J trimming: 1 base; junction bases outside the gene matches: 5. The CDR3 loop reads CASSLSQGVSYEQYF. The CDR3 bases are TGCGCCAGCAGCTTGAGTCAGGGGGTATCCTACGAGCAGTACTTC.

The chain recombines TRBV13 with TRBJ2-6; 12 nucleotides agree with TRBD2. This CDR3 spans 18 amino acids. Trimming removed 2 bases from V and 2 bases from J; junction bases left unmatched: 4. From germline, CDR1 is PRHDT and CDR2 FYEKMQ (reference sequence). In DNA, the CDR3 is TGTGCCAGCAGCTTAACGCTAGCGGGAGGGCCTGGGGCCAACGTCCTGACTTTC. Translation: CASSLTLAGGPGANVLTF.

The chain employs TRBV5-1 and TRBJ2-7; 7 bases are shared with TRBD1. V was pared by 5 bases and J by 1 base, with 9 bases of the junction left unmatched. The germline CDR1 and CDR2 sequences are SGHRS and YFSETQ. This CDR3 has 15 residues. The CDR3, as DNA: TGCGCCAGCAGTTTGTCCGGGACAGAGTCCTACGAGCAGTACTTC. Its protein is CASSLSGTESYEQYF. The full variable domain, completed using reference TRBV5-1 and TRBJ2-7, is KAGVTQTPRYLIKTRGQQVTLSCSPISGHRSVSWYQQTPGQGLQFLFEYFSETQRNKGNFPGRFSGRQFSNSRSEMNVSTLELGDSALYLCASSLSGTESYEQYFGPGTRLTVT.

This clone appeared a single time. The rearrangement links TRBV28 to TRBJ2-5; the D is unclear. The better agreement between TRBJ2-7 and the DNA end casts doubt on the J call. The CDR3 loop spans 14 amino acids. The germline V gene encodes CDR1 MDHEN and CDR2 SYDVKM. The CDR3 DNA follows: TGTGCCAGCAGTTTGGTTGTACCCTCCTACGAGCAGTACTTC. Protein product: CASSLVVPSYEQYF.

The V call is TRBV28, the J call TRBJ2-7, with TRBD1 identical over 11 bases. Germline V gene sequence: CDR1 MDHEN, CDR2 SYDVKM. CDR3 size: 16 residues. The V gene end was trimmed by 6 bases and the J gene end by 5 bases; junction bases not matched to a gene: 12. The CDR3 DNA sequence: TGTGCCAGCAGAACATGGACAGGGGGCCTTTACGACGAGCAGTACTTC. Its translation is CASRTWTGGLYDEQYF.

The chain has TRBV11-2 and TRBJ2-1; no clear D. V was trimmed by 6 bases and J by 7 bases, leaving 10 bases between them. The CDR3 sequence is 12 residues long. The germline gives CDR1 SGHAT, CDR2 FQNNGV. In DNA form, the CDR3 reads TGTGCCAGCAGGAGATTGGGGAATGAGCAGTTCTTC. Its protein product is CASRRLGNEQFF.

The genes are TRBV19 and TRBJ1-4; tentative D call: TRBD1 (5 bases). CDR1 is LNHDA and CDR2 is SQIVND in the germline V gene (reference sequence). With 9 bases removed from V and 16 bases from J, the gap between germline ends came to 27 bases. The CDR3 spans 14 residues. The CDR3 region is CASQSVSTGPSQFF. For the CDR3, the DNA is TGTGCCAGCCAATCCGTTTCTACAGGACCTTCTCAGTTTTTT.

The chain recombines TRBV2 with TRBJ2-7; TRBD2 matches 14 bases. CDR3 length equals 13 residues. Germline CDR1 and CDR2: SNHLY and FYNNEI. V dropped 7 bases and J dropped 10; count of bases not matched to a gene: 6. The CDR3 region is CASIGLAGGLQYF. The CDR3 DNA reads TGTGCCAGCATCGGACTAGCGGGAGGCCTCCAGTACTTC. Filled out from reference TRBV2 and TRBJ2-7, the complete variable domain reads EPEVTQTPSHQVTQMGQEVILRCVPISNHLYFYWYRQILGQKVEFLVSFYNNEISEKSEIFDDQFSVERPDGSNFTLKIRSTKLEDSAMYFCASIGLAGGLQYFGPGTRLTVT.

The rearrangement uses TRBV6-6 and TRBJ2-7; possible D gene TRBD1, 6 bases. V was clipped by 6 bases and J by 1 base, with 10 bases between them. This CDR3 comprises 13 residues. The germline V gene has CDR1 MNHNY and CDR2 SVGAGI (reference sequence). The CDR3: CASSPTGSYEQYF. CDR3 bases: TGTGCCAGCAGCCCGACAGGTTCCTACGAGCAGTACTTC.

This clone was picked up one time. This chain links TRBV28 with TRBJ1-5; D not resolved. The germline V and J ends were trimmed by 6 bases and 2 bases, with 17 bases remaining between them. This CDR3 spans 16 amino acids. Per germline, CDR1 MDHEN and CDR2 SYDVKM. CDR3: CASRTPGSVGNQPQHF. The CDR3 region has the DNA TGTGCCAGCAGGACTCCGGGATCCGTGGGCAATCAGCCCCAGCATTTT.